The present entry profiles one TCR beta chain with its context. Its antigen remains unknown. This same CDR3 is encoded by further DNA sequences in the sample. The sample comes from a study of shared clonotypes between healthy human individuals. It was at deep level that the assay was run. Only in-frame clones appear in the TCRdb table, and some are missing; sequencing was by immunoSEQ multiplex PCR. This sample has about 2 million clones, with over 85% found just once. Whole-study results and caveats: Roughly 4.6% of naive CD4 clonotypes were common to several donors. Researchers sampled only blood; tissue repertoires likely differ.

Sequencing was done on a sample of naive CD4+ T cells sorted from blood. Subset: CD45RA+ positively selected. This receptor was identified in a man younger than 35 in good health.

The CDR3 protein is CASSLELGSYEQYF. In DNA, the CDR3 is TGTGCCAGCAGCTTAGAATTGGGTTCCTACGAGCAGTACTTC. The chain couples TRBV11-2 to TRBJ2-7; D is unclear. V was cut by 0 bases and J by 1 base, with 7 bases left in between. This CDR3 has 14 amino acids. Germline CDR1 and CDR2: SGHAT and FQNNGV.